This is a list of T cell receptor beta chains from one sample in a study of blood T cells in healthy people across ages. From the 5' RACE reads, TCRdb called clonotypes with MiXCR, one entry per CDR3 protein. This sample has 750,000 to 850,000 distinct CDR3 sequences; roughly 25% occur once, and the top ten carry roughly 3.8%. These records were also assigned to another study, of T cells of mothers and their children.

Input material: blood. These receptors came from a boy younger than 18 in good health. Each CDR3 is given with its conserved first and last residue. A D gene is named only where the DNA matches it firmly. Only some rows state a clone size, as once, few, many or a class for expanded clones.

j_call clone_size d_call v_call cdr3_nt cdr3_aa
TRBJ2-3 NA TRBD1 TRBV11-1 TGTGCCAGCAGCTTATACCGGACAGGGGGAAGCACAGATACGCAGTATTTT CASSLYRTGGSTDTQYF
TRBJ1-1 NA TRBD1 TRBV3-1 TGTGCCAGCAGCCCCGGCGACAGGGACACTGAAGCTTTCTTT CASSPGDRDTEAFF
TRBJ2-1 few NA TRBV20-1 TGCAGTGCTAGGCCGTACCCGGCTACCTACAATGAGCAGTTCTTC CSARPYPATYNEQFF
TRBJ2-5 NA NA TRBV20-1 TGCAGTGCTAAATTAGAGACCCAGTACTTC CSAKLETQYF
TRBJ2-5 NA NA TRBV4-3 TGCGCCAGCAGCCAAGATCTCGGTCACCAAGAGACCCAGTACTTC CASSQDLGHQETQYF
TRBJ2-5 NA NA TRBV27 TGTGCCAGCAGAGAGACGGCTACGAGGCAGTACTTC CASRETATRQYF
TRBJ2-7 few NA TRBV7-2 TGTGCCAGCAGCTTATACGTGGGGATTACCCACGAGCAGTACTTC CASSLYVGITHEQYF
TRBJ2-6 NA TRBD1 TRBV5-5 TGTGCCAGCAGCTTCTCGTGGACAGGGGAACCTGGGGCCAACGTCCTGACTTTC CASSFSWTGEPGANVLTF
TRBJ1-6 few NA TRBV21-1 TGTGCCAGCAGCAAAGAGGAAGGGACAGGGACGGATTCACCCCTCCACTTT CASSKEEGTGTDSPLHF
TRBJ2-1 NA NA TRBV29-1 TGCAGCGTTGAAGATCCACTAGGGATCTCCTACAATGAGCAGTTCTTC CSVEDPLGISYNEQFF
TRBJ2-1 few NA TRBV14 TGTGCCAGCAGCCCACTAGGATGGAATGAGCAGTTCTTC CASSPLGWNEQFF
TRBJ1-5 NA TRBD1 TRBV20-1 TGCAGTGCTATAACAGGGGGGCTCGATCAGCCCCAGCATTTT CSAITGGLDQPQHF